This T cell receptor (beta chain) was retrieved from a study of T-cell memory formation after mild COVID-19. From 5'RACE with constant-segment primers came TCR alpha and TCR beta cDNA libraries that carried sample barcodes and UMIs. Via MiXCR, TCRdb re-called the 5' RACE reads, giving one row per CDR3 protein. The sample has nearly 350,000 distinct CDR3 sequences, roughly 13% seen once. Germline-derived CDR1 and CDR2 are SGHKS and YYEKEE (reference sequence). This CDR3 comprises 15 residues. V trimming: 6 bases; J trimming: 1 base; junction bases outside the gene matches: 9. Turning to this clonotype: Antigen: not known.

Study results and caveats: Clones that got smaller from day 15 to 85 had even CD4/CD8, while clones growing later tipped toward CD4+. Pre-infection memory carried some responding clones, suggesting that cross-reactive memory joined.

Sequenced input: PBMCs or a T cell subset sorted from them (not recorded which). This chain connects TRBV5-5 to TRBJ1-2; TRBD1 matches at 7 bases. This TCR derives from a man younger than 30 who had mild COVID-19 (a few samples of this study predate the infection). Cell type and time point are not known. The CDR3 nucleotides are TGTGCCAGCAAACCCCTCCGGGACAGTAACTATGGCTACACCTTC. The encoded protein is CASKPLRDSNYGYTF.